The 2 T cell receptor beta chains listed next were all sequenced from one sample in a study of cytomegalovirus exposure and HLA in healthy donors (dated by TCRdb to 2015 to 2018). The library was made by the immunoSEQ multiplex PCR assay. For the multiplex PCR, a mixture combining 60 forward primers for TCR Vbeta segments and 13 reverse primers for TCR Jbeta segments was used. TCRdb provides this immuneACCESS table in a form limited to in-frame rearrangements. Some clones are lacking; in checked studies, under half of them reflect an unresolved V gene, and why the rest are absent is not known. This sample gives approximately 190,000 clones in total; 70% to 80% of them show up just once. Clones ranked in the top ten supply over 2% of the sample. The sequenced sample consisted of PBMCs. Every receptor here comes from a woman aged 25 to 39 in good health and CMV-seropositive.

The gene calls are TRBV9 and TRBJ1-3; tentative D call: TRBD1 (6 bases). CDR1 SGDLS and CDR2 YYNGEE come from the germline V gene. The CDR3 runs to 17 residues. V lost 3 bases to trimming and J lost 4 bases, with 20 bases between them. The CDR3 coding sequence is TGTGCCAGCAGCGCCTCCGAGGGGGGGCGATTGGGAAACACCATATATTTT. This encodes CASSASEGGRLGNTIYF.

The chain recombines TRBV7-2 with TRBJ1-5; a weak D match, TRBD1 (5 bases). The CDR3 sequence is 16 residues long. Germline CDR1 and CDR2: SGHTA and FQGNSA. V lost 2 bases to trimming and J lost 6 bases, with 17 bases between them. The CDR3 spells CASSLFPAGKTQPQHF. For the CDR3, the DNA is TGTGCCAGCAGCTTATTCCCGGCAGGGAAAACTCAGCCCCAGCATTTT. The full variable domain, with the rest looked up from reference TRBV7-2 and TRBJ1-5, is GAGVSQSPSNKVTEKGKDVELRCDPISGHTALYWYRQSLGQGLEFLIYFQGNSAPDKSGLPSDRFSAERTGGSVSTLTIQRTQQEDSAVYLCASSLFPAGKTQPQHFGDGTRLSIL.